The 29 T cell receptor beta chains listed next were all sequenced from one sample in a study of shared clonotypes between healthy human individuals. This table comes from immunoSEQ multiplex PCR, and its TCRdb copy is limited to in-frame clones, with some not included. The table lists roughly 2.6 million clones, about 92% of them singletons. Sequencing was done on a sample of naive CD4+ T cells sorted from blood. Subset specified: CD45RA+ positively selected. Every receptor here comes from a man younger than 30 in good health.

The genes are TRBV10-3 and TRBJ2-1; D is possibly TRBD2 (6 bases). Trimming left V 7 bases short and J 6 bases short, with 10 bases between. The CDR3 is 12 amino acids. Germline assignment: CDR1 ENHRY and CDR2 SYGVKD. The CDR3 sequence: CAITHSGNEQFF. DNA of the CDR3: TGTGCCATCACCCATAGCGGCAATGAGCAGTTCTTC.

The chain joins TRBV19 to TRBJ2-7, with D perhaps TRBD2 (6 bases). The CDR3 runs 16 residues. Looked up from germline, CDR1 is LNHDA and CDR2 is SQIVND (reference sequence). Trimming cost V 7 bases and J 3 bases, with 22 bases left between them. In DNA, the CDR3 is TGTGCCAGTAAAGGCCTTAGCGGTGGGGGTTACTACGAGCAGTACTTC. Protein sequence: CASKGLSGGGYYEQYF.

The chain uses TRBV9 and TRBJ2-6, with D possibly called TRBD1 or TRBD2 (5 bases each). V was clipped by 0 bases and J by 4 bases, with 11 bases between them. The CDR3 is 16 residues long. Looked up from germline, CDR1 is SGDLS and CDR2 is YYNGEE. CDR3 in DNA: TGTGCCAGCAGCGTAGGAGGGGAGCTCGGGGCCAACGTCCTGACTTTC. Protein sequence: CASSVGGELGANVLTF.

V is TRBV5-5 and J is TRBJ2-1; 7 bases align to TRBD1. This CDR3 spans 14 amino acids. Germline assignment: CDR1 SGHKS and CDR2 YYEKEE (reference sequence). Losses at the gene ends were 4 bases for V and 10 bases for J; bases not matched to a gene: 11. CDR3 sequence (DNA): TGTGCCAGCAGCATACCGGGACAGTTATTCGAGCAGTTCTTC. Encoded protein: CASSIPGQLFEQFF.

This chain connects TRBV2 to TRBJ1-2; D is unresolved. Germline CDR1 reads SNHLY; CDR2 reads FYNNEI. The CDR3 consists of 15 residues. With 6 bases removed from V and 8 bases from J, the gap between germline ends came to 22 bases. Here the CDR3 reads CASRRVAPPSGGYTF. CDR3 DNA sequence: TGTGCCAGCAGGAGGGTAGCCCCTCCTTCTGGGGGCTACACCTTC.

The chain links TRBV6-4 to TRBJ2-1; 13 bases are a match to TRBD2. Germline-derived CDR1 and CDR2 are MRHNA and SNTAGT. The CDR3 is 16 amino acids. V lost 6 bases to trimming and J lost 7 bases; unmatched junction nucleotides: 9. The CDR3 nucleotides read TGTGCCAGCAGGGCCCCGACTAGCGGGAGGAAGAATGAGCAGTTCTTC. This encodes CASRAPTSGRKNEQFF.

As for this clone: Other DNA sequences in the sample encode the same CDR3. V and J are TRBV30 and TRBJ2-1; possible D gene TRBD2, 5 bases. CDR3 size: 12 residues. The V gene lost 0 bases and the J gene lost 8 bases, with 8 bases spanning the gap. Germline V gene sequence: CDR1 GTSNPN, CDR2 SVGIG (reference sequence). The CDR3 region is CAWSVRRDEQFF. For the CDR3, the DNA is TGTGCCTGGAGTGTACGGCGGGATGAGCAGTTCTTC.

The CDR3 is CASSFVSSTRGDTQYF. CDR3 in DNA: TGCGCCAGCAGCTTTGTGTCTAGCACAAGGGGAGATACGCAGTATTTT. The rearrangement joins TRBV5-1 to TRBJ2-3; either TRBD1 or TRBD2 may fit D (5 bases each). Germline CDR1 and CDR2: SGHRS and YFSETQ. CDR3 length: 16 amino acids. V shed 2 bases and J shed 5 bases, with 18 bases lying between them.

The CDR3 DNA reads as TGTGCCAGCAGTGAATGGCTAAGTGCCAGGGGTAACAATGAGCAGTTCTTC. Its translation is CASSEWLSARGNNEQFF. The chain combines TRBV2 with TRBJ2-1, with D possibly TRBD1 on 6 matching bases. The CDR3 spans 17 residues. Looked up from germline, CDR1 is SNHLY and CDR2 is FYNNEI. The V end was cut by 2 bases, the J end by 5 bases, with 19 bases between. The full variable domain, in which reference TRBV2 and TRBJ2-1 provide the parts outside the CDR3, is EPEVTQTPSHQVTQMGQEVILRCVPISNHLYFYWYRQILGQKVEFLVSFYNNEISEKSEIFDDQFSVERPDGSNFTLKIRSTKLEDSAMYFCASSEWLSARGNNEQFFGPGTRLTVL.

The gene calls are TRBV5-1 and TRBJ2-7; TRBD1 matches at 11 bases. J was trimmed by 7 bases and V by 0 bases; bases with no gene match: 15. The CDR3 totals 18 residues. In germline, CDR1 is SGHRS, CDR2 YFSETQ. The CDR3 reads CASSLGGQGAPGVREQYF. The CDR3 DNA is TGCGCCAGCAGCTTGGGCGGACAGGGGGCGCCCGGAGTACGTGAGCAGTACTTC.

The V and J genes are TRBV6-1 and TRBJ1-3; TRBD1 matches 8 bases. Trimming took 6 bases from V and 6 from J; bases not matched to a gene: 7. The length of the CDR3 is 14 residues. Germline V CDR1 and CDR2: MNHNS, SASEGT. The CDR3 protein is CASSSQGAENTIYF. The CDR3 bases are TGTGCCAGCAGCTCTCAGGGGGCCGAAAACACCATATATTTT.

The chain's CDR3 is CAWRTGSVTEAFF. The CDR3 DNA reads TGTGCCTGGAGGACAGGGTCAGTCACTGAAGCTTTCTTT. The chain employs TRBV30 and TRBJ1-1; the match to TRBD1 covers 7 bases. The trim removed 3 bases at V and 4 bases at J, leaving 5 bases unmatched. The CDR3 contains 13 residues. Germline lookup yields CDR1 GTSNPN and CDR2 SVGIG (reference sequence).

J is TRBJ2-1 and V is TRBV7-2; 9 bases are shared with TRBD2. V was clipped by 2 bases and J by 3 bases; unmatched bases: 5. CDR3 size: 16 residues. Germline V gene sequence: CDR1 SGHTA, CDR2 FQGNSA. CDR3 loop: CASSLSSGEVYNEQFF. The CDR3 nucleotides are TGTGCCAGCAGCTTATCTAGCGGGGAGGTCTACAATGAGCAGTTCTTC. The complete variable domain, with remaining parts taken from reference TRBV7-2 and TRBJ2-1, reads GAGVSQSPSNKVTEKGKDVELRCDPISGHTALYWYRQSLGQGLEFLIYFQGNSAPDKSGLPSDRFSAERTGGSVSTLTIQRTQQEDSAVYLCASSLSSGEVYNEQFFGPGTRLTVL.

As to this clone: Other DNA sequences from this sample encode an identical CDR3 as well. V gene TRBV6-1 combines with J gene TRBJ1-1; D is uncertain. Germline lookup yields CDR1 MNHNS and CDR2 SASEGT. The CDR3 is made up of 13 amino acids. V lost 6 bases to trimming and J lost 1 base, with 9 bases between them. Here the CDR3 DNA reads TGTGCCAGCAGCGCCGCCGGGAACACTGAAGCTTTCTTT. Its translation: CASSAAGNTEAFF.

The V call is TRBV2, the J call TRBJ2-7; weak D call: TRBD2 (6 bases). The ends were cut back, 2 bases at V and 4 bases at J, with 12 bases in the middle. The CDR3 runs 14 residues. Germline V CDR1 and CDR2: SNHLY, FYNNEI. The CDR3 reads CASSETGGRYEQYF. DNA of the CDR3: TGTGCCAGCAGTGAAACGGGTGGGAGGTACGAGCAGTACTTC.

The V and J genes are TRBV5-4 and TRBJ2-3, with 12 bases identical to TRBD2. Germline V gene sequence: CDR1 SGHNT, CDR2 YYREEE (reference sequence). V lost 4 bases to trimming and J lost 2 bases; unmatched junction nucleotides: 2. The CDR3 runs to 15 residues. The CDR3 nucleotides are TGTGCCAGCAGCCGGACTAGCGGGAACACAGATACGCAGTATTTT. Residues: CASSRTSGNTDTQYF. Full variable domain (remainder filled in from reference TRBV5-4 and TRBJ2-3): ETGVTQSPTHLIKTRGQQVTLRCSSQSGHNTVSWYQQALGQGPQFIFQYYREEENGRGNFPPRFSGLQFPNYSSELNVNALELDDSALYLCASSRTSGNTDTQYFGPGTRLTVL.

The V and J genes are TRBV19 and TRBJ2-2, with TRBD1 identical over 7 bases. The CDR3 is 15 amino acids. V was clipped by 4 bases and J by 7 bases; unmatched bases: 9. CDR1 and CDR2 from the germline V gene are LNHDA and SQIVND (reference sequence). CDR3 sequence: CASSTDRIGVGELFF. DNA of the CDR3: TGTGCCAGTAGTACGGACAGGATCGGGGTCGGGGAGCTGTTTTTT.

The chain has TRBV7-2 and TRBJ2-3; TRBD2 agrees at 8 bases. Germline values: CDR1 SGHTA, CDR2 FQGNSA. The CDR3 is 18 residues long. Trimming cost V 5 bases and J 4 bases; bases outside gene matches: 17. The CDR3 is CASSQTVGGRFRADTQYF. The CDR3 region has the DNA TGTGCCAGCAGCCAAACGGTTGGCGGGAGGTTTAGGGCAGATACGCAGTATTTT.

J is TRBJ2-7 and V is TRBV7-2; 7 nucleotides agree with TRBD2. The V gene end was trimmed by 1 base and the J gene end by 0 bases; junction bases not matched to a gene: 9. Germline CDR1 is SGHTA and CDR2 is FQGNSA. This CDR3 spans 17 amino acids. The CDR3 coding sequence is TGTGCCAGCAGCTTAGTAGGCGTTGCGGGAGCCTCCTACGAGCAGTACTTC. Protein: CASSLVGVAGASYEQYF.

This rearrangement joins TRBV2 to TRBJ1-6, with 7 bases matching TRBD1. V dropped 2 bases and J dropped 2; count of bases not matched to a gene: 3. Germline V gene sequence: CDR1 SNHLY, CDR2 FYNNEI. The CDR3 extends over 16 amino acids. The CDR3 nucleotides read TGTGCCAGCAGTGAATTGGGACAGCCCTATAATTCACCCCTCCACTTT. It codes for CASSELGQPYNSPLHF.

The chain couples TRBV28 to TRBJ2-7; D perhaps matches TRBD2 (6 bases). The CDR3 has 17 amino acids. Trimming shortened V by 6 bases and J by 0 bases, and 21 bases separated the two germline ends. Germline-derived CDR1 and CDR2 are MDHEN and SYDVKM. The CDR3 sequence: CASSHTGRGPSSYEQYF. In nucleotides, the CDR3 is TGTGCCAGCAGCCACACTGGGCGGGGCCCCAGCTCCTACGAGCAGTACTTC. The entire variable domain, with the rest obtained from reference TRBV28 and TRBJ2-7, is as follows: DVKVTQSSRYLVKRTGEKVFLECVQDMDHENMFWYRQDPGLGLRLIYFSYDVKMKEKGDIPEGYSVSREKKERFSLILESASTNQTSMYLCASSHTGRGPSSYEQYFGPGTRLTVT.

This chain links TRBV18 with TRBJ1-6; TRBD1 matches 9 bases. CDR1 is KGHSH and CDR2 is LQKENI in the germline V gene. The CDR3 runs to 15 residues. V dropped 2 bases and J dropped 5; count of bases not matched to a gene: 1. In DNA form, the CDR3 reads TGTGCCAGCTCACCAAGACAGGGGGATAATTCACCCCTCCACTTT. It codes for CASSPRQGDNSPLHF.

This clone has a single count. The chain joins TRBV5-6 to TRBJ2-5; D might be TRBD1 or TRBD2, each matching 5 bases. The CDR3 is 13 residues long. V lost 3 bases to trimming and J lost 1 base, with 7 bases between them. Germline values: CDR1 SGHDT, CDR2 YYEEEE. CDR3 residues: CASSWGSQETQYF. The CDR3 coding sequence is TGTGCCAGCAGCTGGGGGAGCCAAGAGACCCAGTACTTC.

The chain recombines TRBV6-6 with TRBJ1-1; D gene uncertain. This CDR3 has 16 residues. The germline V gene has CDR1 MNHNY and CDR2 SVGAGI (reference sequence). Trimming shortened V by 3 bases and J by 3 bases, and 17 bases separated the two germline ends. CDR3 nucleotides: TGTGCCAGCAGTTATGGGTCTCTTCTGAGACACACTGAAGCTTTCTTT. It codes for CASSYGSLLRHTEAFF.

The rearrangement joins TRBV6-6 to TRBJ1-2; D is perhaps TRBD1 (6 bases). The length of the CDR3 is 12 residues. Germline-derived CDR1 and CDR2 are MNHNY and SVGAGI (reference sequence). V was cut by 5 bases and J by 6 bases, with 10 bases left in between. DNA for the CDR3: TGTGCCAGCAGTACCACAGGGCATGGCTACACCTTC. Its protein product is CASSTTGHGYTF.

Regarding this clone: This CDR3 is also generated by other DNA sequences in the sample. The chain uses TRBV7-2 and TRBJ2-3; unclear D gene. CDR3 length: 12 residues. CDR1 and CDR2 (germline): SGHTA, FQGNSA. Trimming removed 3 bases at V and 6 bases at J, with 7 bases between. The CDR3 loop reads CASSFLGDTQYF. The CDR3 bases are TGTGCCAGCAGCTTTCTAGGGGATACGCAGTATTTT.

The chain couples TRBV7-6 to TRBJ1-1, with a possible D match to TRBD1 (5 bases). V was clipped by 3 bases and J by 4 bases, with 15 bases between them. Germline V gene lookup returns CDR1 SGHVS and CDR2 FNYEAQ. CDR3 length: 15 residues. CDR3 bases: TGTGCCAGCAGCTTGAGGGGAGGGACGAGCACTGAAGCTTTCTTT. Translating gives CASSLRGGTSTEAFF. The variable domain in full, completed from reference TRBV7-6 and TRBJ1-1, reads GAGVSQSPRYKVTKRGQDVALRCDPISGHVSLYWYRQALGQGPEFLTYFNYEAQQDKSGLPNDRFSAERPEGSISTLTIQRTEQRDSAMYRCASSLRGGTSTEAFFGQGTRLTVV.

Comment on this clone: The identical CDR3 is also encoded by other nucleotide sequences in the sample. V gene TRBV5-6 combines with J gene TRBJ1-2; 7 bases match TRBD1. Looked up from germline, CDR1 is SGHDT and CDR2 is YYEEEE. J gave up 8 bases and V 2 bases, and 6 bases lay outside the gene matches. CDR3 size: 13 residues. The DNA of the CDR3 is TGTGCCAGCAGCTTTGGACAGGTTTACGGCTACACCTTC. It translates to CASSFGQVYGYTF.

Remarks on this clone: At the DNA level, this CDR3 is encoded by other sequences in the same sample as well. This chain connects TRBV5-1 to TRBJ2-2; TRBD2 matches at 13 bases. The CDR3 spans 16 residues. Germline V gene lookup returns CDR1 SGHRS and CDR2 YFSETQ. V trimming: 2 bases; J trimming: 3 bases; junction bases outside the gene matches: 1. The CDR3 spells CASSFGLAGDTGELFF. In DNA form, the CDR3 reads TGCGCCAGCAGCTTTGGACTAGCGGGAGACACCGGGGAGCTGTTTTTT.